The present T cell receptor beta chain was sequenced within a study of blood T cells in healthy people across ages. Study results and limitations: Because sorting was not performed, PBMCs prevented conclusive naive versus antigen-experienced comparison.

Turning to this clonotype: No antigen is known for it.

There were at least 5.5 micrograms of total RNA extracted from every sample. Combining a sample-barcoded 5' primer with a J-beta primer mix, a second PCR ran for 7 to 11 cycles. Every cDNA molecule bore a tag from a template-switch adaptor containing 12 random nucleotides. MiXCR, applied by TCRdb to the 5' RACE reads, yields one record per CDR3 protein. The table has approximately 760,000 distinct CDR3 sequences, about 25% seen once. The CDR3 is made up of 15 amino acids. Trimming pared 1 base from V and 2 bases from J, leaving 9 bases between. CDR1 is LGHDT and CDR2 is YNNKEL in the germline V gene (reference sequence). A further study also used this sample, focusing on T cells of mothers and their children. From that paper: Slightly higher overlap, not significant, was seen in related mother-child pairs than in unrelated pairs.

The chain recombines TRBV3-1 with TRBJ2-1, with D unclear. The clonotype originates from a boy under 18 in good health. Sequencing was done on a sample of blood. This CDR3 is CASSQGWDTYNEQFF. The CDR3 bases are TGTGCCAGCAGCCAAGGGTGGGATACCTACAATGAGCAGTTCTTC.